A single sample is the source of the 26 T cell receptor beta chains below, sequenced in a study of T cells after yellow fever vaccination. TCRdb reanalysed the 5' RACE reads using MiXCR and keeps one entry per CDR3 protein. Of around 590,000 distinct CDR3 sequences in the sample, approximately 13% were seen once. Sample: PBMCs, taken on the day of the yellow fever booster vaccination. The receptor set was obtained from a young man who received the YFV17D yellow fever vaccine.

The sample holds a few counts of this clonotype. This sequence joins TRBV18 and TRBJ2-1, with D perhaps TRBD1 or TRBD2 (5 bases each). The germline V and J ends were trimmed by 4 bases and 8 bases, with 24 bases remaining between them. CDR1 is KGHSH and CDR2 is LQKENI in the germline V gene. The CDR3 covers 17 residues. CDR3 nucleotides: TGTGCCAGCTCACGAGCCCCGGGGCTATCCCCCCTTTATGAGCAGTTCTTC. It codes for CASSRAPGLSPLYEQFF.

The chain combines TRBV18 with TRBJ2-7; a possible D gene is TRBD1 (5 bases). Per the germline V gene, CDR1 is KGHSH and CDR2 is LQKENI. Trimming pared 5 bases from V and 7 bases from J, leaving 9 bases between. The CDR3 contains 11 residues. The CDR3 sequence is CASSKGPEQYF. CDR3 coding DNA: TGTGCCAGCTCAAAGGGGCCGGAGCAGTACTTC.

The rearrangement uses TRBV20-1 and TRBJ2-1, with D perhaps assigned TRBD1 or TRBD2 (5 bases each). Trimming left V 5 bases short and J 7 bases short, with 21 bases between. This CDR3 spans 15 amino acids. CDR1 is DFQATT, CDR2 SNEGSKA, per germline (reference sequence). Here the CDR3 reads CSAQGTTGRGNEQFF. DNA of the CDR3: TGCAGTGCTCAAGGGACCACCGGTCGAGGGAATGAGCAGTTCTTC.

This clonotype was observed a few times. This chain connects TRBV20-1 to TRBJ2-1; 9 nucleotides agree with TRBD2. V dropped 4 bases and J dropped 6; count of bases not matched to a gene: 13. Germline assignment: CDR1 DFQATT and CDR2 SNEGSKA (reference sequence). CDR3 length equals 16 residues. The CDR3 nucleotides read TGCAGTGCTACTAGACCAGCGGGAGGTGTAGGCAATGAGCAGTTCTTC. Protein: CSATRPAGGVGNEQFF.

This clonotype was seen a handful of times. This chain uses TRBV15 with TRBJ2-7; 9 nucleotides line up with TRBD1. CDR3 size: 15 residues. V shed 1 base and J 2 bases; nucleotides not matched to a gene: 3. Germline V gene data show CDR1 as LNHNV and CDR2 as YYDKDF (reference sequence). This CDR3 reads CATSRAGTGTYEQYF. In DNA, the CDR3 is TGTGCCACCAGCAGAGCGGGGACAGGGACCTACGAGCAGTACTTC.

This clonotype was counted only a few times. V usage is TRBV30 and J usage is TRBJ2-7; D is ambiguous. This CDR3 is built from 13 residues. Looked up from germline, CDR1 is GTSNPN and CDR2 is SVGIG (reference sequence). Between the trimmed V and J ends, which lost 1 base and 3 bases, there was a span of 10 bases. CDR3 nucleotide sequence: TGTGCCTGGAGTGAGGGTGTCGTCTACGAGCAGTACTTC. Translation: CAWSEGVVYEQYF. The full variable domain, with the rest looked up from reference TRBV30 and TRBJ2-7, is SQTIHQWPATLVQPVGSPLSLECTVEGTSNPNLYWYRQAAGRGLQLLFYSVGIGQISSEVPQNLSASRPQDRQFILSSKKLLLSDSGFYLCAWSEGVVYEQYFGPGTRLTVT.

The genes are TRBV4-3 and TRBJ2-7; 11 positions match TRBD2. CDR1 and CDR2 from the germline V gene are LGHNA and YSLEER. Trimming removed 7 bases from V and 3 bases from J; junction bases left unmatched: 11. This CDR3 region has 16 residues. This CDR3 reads CASTPSFGTSGYEQYF. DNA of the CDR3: TGCGCCAGCACCCCGTCTTTCGGGACTAGCGGCTACGAGCAGTACTTC.

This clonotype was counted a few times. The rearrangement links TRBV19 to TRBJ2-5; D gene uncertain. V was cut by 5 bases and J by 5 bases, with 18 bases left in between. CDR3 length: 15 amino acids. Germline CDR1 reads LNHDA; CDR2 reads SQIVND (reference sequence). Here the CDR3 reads CASSFKDLALETQYF. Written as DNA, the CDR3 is TGTGCCAGTAGTTTCAAAGACTTGGCTTTGGAGACCCAGTACTTC.

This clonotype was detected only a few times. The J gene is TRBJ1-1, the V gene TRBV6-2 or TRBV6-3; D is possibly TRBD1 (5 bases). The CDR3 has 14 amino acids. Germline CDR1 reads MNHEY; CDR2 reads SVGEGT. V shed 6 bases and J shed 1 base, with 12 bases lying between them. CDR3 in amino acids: CASRVDGGNTEAFF. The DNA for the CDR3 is TGTGCCAGCAGGGTGGATGGGGGGAACACTGAAGCTTTCTTT.

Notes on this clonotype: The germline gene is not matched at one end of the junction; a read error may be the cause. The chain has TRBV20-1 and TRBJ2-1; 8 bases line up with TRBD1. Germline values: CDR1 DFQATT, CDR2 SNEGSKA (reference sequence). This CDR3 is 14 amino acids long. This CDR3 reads CSARGGQDYNEQFF. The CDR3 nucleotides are TGCAGTGCAAGAGGGGGACAGGACTACAATGAGCAGTTCTTC.

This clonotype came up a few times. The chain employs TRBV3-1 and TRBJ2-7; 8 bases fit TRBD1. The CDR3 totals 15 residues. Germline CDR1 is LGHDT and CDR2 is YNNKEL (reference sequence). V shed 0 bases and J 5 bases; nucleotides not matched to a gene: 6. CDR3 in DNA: TGTGCCAGCAGCCAAGAGTGGACAGGGATCCACGAGCAGTACTTC. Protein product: CASSQEWTGIHEQYF.

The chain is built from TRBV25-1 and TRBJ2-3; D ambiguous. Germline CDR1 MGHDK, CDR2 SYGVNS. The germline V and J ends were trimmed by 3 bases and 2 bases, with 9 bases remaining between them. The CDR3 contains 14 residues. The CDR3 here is CASSDAPPTDTQYF. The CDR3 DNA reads TGTGCCAGCAGTGATGCCCCGCCCACAGATACGCAGTATTTT.

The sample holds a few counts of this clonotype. The CDR3 sequence is CSARSWQGDNEQFF. The CDR3, as DNA: TGCAGTGCTAGATCTTGGCAGGGGGACAATGAGCAGTTCTTC. V usage is TRBV20-1 and J usage is TRBJ2-1; 7 bases map to TRBD1. The CDR3 totals 14 residues. V shed 2 bases and J 5 bases; nucleotides not matched to a gene: 6. The germline CDR1 and CDR2 sequences are DFQATT and SNEGSKA (reference sequence).

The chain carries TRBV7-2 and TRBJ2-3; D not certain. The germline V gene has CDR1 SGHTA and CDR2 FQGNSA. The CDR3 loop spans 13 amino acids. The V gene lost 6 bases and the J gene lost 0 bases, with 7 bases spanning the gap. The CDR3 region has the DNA TGTGCCAGCAGGCCTGGAAGCACAGATACGCAGTATTTT. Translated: CASRPGSTDTQYF.

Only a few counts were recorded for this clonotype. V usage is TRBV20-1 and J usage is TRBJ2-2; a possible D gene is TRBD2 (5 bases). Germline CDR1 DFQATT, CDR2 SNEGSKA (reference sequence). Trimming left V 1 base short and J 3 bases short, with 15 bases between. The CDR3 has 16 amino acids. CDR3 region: CSARVPGVRDTGELFF. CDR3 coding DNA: TGCAGTGCTAGAGTCCCAGGAGTGAGGGACACCGGGGAGCTGTTTTTT.

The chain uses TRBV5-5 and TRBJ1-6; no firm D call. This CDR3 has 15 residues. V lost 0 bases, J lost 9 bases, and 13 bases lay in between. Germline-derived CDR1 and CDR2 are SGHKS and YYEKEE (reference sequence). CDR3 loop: CASSLVGKGVSPLHF. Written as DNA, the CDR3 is TGTGCCAGCAGCTTGGTGGGAAAGGGCGTTTCACCCCTCCACTTT.

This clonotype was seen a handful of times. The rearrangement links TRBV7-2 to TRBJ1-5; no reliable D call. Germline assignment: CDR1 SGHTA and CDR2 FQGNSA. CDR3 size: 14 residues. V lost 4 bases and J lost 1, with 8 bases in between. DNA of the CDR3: TGTGCCAGCAGCTATTGGGAGAGCAATCAGCCCCAGCATTTT. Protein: CASSYWESNQPQHF.

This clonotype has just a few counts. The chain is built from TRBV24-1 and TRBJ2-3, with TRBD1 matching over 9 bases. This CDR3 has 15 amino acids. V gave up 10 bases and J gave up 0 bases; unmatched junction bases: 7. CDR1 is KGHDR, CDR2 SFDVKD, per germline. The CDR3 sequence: CATTTGTGSTDTQYF. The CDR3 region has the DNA TGTGCCACAACGACCGGGACAGGGAGCACAGATACGCAGTATTTT.

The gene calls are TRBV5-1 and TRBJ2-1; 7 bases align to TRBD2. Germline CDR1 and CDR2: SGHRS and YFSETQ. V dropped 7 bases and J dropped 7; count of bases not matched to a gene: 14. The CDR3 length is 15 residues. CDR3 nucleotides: TGCGCCAGCCGTCCGGGACTAAAGATTGGTAATGAGCAGTTCTTC. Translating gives CASRPGLKIGNEQFF. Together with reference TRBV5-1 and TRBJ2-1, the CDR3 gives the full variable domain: KAGVTQTPRYLIKTRGQQVTLSCSPISGHRSVSWYQQTPGQGLQFLFEYFSETQRNKGNFPGRFSGRQFSNSRSEMNVSTLELGDSALYLCASRPGLKIGNEQFFGPGTRLTVL.

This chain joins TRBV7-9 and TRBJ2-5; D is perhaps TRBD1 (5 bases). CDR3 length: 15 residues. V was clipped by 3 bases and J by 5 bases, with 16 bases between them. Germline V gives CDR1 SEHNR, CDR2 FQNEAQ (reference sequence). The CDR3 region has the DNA TGTGCCAGCAGCTTCCGACAGACCGCGGCGGAGACCCAGTACTTC. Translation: CASSFRQTAAETQYF.

CDR3 protein: CASSFTVDNEKLFF. The CDR3 region has the DNA TGTGCCAGCAGTTTTACAGTCGATAATGAAAAACTGTTTTTT. The rearrangement links TRBV12-3 or TRBV12-4 to TRBJ1-4, with D unresolved. The CDR3 loop spans 14 amino acids. Trimming left V 3 bases short and J 4 bases short, with 9 bases between.

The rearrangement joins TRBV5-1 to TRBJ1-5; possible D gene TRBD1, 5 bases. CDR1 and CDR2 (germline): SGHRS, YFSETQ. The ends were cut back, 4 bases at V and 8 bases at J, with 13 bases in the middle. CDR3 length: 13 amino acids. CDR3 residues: CASSRAGPEPQHF. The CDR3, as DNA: TGCGCCAGCAGCAGGGCAGGGCCGGAGCCCCAGCATTTT.

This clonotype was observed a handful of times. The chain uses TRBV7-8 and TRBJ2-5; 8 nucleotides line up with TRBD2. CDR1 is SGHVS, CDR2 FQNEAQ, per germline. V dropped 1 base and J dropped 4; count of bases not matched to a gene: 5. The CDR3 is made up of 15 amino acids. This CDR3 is CASSLGLARAETQYF. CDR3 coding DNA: TGTGCCAGCAGCTTAGGACTAGCGAGAGCAGAGACCCAGTACTTC. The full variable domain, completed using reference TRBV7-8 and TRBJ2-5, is GAGVSQSPRYKVAKRGQDVALRCDPISGHVSLFWYQQALGQGPEFLTYFQNEAQLDKSGLPSDRFFAERPEGSVSTLKIQRTQQEDSAVYLCASSLGLARAETQYFGPGTRLLVL.

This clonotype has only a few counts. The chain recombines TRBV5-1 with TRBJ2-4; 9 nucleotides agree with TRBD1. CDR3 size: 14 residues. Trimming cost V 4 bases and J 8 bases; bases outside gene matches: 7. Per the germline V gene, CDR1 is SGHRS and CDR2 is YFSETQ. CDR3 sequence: CASSPGQGRYIQYF. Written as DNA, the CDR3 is TGCGCCAGCAGCCCGGGACAGGGTCGGTACATTCAGTACTTC.

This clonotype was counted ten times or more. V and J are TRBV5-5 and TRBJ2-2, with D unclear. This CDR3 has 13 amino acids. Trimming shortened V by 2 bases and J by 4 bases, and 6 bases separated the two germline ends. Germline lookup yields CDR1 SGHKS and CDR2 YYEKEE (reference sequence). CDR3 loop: CASSLDSTGELFF. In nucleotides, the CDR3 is TGTGCCAGCAGCTTAGACTCCACCGGGGAGCTGTTTTTT. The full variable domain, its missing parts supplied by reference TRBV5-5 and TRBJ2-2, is DAGVTQSPTHLIKTRGQQVTLRCSPISGHKSVSWYQQVLGQGPQFIFQYYEKEERGRGNFPDRFSARQFPNYSSELNVNALLLGDSALYLCASSLDSTGELFFGEGSRLTVL.

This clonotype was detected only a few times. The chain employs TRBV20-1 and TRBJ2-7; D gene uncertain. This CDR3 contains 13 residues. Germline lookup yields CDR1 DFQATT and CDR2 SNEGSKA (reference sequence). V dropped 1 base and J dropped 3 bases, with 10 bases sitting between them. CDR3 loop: CSARVQPLYEQYF. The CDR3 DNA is TGCAGTGCTAGAGTTCAGCCACTCTACGAGCAGTACTTC.